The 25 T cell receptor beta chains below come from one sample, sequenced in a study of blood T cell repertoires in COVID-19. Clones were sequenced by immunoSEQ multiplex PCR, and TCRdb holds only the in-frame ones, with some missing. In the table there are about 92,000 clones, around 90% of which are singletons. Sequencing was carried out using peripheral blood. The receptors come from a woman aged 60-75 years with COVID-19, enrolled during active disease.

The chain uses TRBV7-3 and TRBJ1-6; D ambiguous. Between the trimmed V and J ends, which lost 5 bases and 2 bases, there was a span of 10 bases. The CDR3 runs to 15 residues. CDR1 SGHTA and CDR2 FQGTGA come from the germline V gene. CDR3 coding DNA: TGTGCCAGCAGCCTGACGGGAGCCTATAATTCACCCCTCCACTTT. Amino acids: CASSLTGAYNSPLHF.

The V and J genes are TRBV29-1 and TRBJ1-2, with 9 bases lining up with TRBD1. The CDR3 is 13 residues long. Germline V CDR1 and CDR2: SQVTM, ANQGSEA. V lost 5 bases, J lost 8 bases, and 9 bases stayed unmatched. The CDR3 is CSVRNRGRLGYTF. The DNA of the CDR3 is TGCAGCGTTCGTAACAGGGGGCGCCTCGGCTACACCTTC.

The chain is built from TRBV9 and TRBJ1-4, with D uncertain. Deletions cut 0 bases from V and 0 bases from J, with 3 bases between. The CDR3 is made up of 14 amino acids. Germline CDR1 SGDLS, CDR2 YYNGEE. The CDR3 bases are TGTGCCAGCAGCGTAGGCGCAACTAATGAAAAACTGTTTTTT. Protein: CASSVGATNEKLFF.

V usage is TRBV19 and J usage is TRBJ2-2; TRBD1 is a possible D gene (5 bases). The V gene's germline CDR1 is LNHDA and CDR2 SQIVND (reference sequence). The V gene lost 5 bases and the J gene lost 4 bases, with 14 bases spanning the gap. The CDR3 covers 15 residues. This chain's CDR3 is CASSLVAGFTGELFF. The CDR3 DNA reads TGTGCCAGTAGTTTAGTAGCAGGGTTCACCGGGGAGCTGTTTTTT.

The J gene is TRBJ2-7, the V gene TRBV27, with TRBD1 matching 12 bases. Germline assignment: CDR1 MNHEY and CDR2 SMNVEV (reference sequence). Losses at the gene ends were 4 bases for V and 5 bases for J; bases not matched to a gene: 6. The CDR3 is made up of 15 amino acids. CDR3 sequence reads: CASSSAGTGGDEQYF. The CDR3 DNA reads TGTGCCAGCAGTTCCGCGGGGACAGGGGGCGACGAGCAGTACTTC.

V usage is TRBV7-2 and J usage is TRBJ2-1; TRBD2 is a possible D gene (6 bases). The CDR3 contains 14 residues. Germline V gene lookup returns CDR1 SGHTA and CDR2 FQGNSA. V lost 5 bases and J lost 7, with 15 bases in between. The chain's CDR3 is CASSPSGTSNEQFF. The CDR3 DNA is TGTGCCAGCAGCCCGTCCGGGACTTCAAATGAGCAGTTCTTC.

Written as DNA, the CDR3 is TGTGCCAGCACCACTTACGGGGACAATGAGCAGTTCTTC. Translation gives CASTTYGDNEQFF. This chain connects TRBV12-3 or TRBV12-4 to TRBJ2-1, with D maybe TRBD2 (5 bases). The V end was cut by 7 bases, the J end by 5 bases, with 12 bases between. The CDR3 extends over 13 amino acids.

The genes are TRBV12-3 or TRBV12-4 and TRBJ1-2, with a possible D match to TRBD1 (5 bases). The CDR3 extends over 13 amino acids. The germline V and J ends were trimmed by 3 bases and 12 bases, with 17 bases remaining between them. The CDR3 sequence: CASSFGEGRVHTF. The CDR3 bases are TGTGCCAGCAGTTTTGGGGAGGGGCGGGTTCACACCTTC.

The CDR3 spells CASSRQGIDNEQFF. CDR3 coding DNA: TGTGCCAGTAGTAGGCAGGGGATCGACAATGAGCAGTTCTTC. V gene TRBV19 combines with J gene TRBJ2-1; a weak D match, TRBD1 (6 bases). V lost 4 bases and J lost 5, with 12 bases in between. CDR3 length equals 14 residues. Germline V CDR1 and CDR2: LNHDA, SQIVND (reference sequence).

CDR3 residues: CASSPSGTGGDRAFF. As DNA, the CDR3 is TGCGCCAGCAGCCCATCCGGGACAGGGGGCGATAGAGCTTTCTTT. This chain links TRBV5-1 with TRBJ1-1; 12 nucleotides match TRBD1. With 4 bases clipped from V and 10 bases from J, the junction kept 11 bases outside the gene matches. The CDR3 runs 15 residues. Germline CDR1 reads SGHRS; CDR2 reads YFSETQ.

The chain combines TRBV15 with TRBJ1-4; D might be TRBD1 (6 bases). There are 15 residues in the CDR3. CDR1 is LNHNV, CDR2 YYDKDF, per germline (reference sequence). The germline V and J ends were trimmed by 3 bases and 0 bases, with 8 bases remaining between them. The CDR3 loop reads CATSSPGATNEKLFF. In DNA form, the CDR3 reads TGTGCCACCAGCAGTCCAGGGGCAACTAATGAAAAACTGTTTTTT.

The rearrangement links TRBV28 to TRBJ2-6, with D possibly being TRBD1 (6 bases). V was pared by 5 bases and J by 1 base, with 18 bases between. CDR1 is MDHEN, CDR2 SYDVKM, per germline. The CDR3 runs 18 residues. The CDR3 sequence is CASSGITGSVSGANVLTF. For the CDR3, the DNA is TGTGCCAGCAGTGGGATCACAGGGTCGGTATCTGGGGCCAACGTCCTGACTTTC.

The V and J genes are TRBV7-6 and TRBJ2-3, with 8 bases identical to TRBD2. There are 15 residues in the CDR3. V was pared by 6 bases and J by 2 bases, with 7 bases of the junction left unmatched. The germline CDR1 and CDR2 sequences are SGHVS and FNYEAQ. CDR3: CASSRGGPATDTQYF. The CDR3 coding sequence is TGTGCCAGCAGTCGGGGGGGCCCAGCCACAGATACGCAGTATTTT.

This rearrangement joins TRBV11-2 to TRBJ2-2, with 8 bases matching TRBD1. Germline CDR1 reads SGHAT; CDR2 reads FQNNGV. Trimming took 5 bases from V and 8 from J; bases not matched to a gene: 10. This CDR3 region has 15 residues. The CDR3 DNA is TGTGCCAGCAGCCCGGACAGGGTACAAGGAGGGGAGCTGTTTTTT. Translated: CASSPDRVQGGELFF.

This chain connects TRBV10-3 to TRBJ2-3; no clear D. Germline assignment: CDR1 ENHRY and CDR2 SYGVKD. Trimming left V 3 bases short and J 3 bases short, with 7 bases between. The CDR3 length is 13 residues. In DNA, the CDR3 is TGTGCCATCAGTGATGTCCCGACAGATACGCAGTATTTT. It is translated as CAISDVPTDTQYF.

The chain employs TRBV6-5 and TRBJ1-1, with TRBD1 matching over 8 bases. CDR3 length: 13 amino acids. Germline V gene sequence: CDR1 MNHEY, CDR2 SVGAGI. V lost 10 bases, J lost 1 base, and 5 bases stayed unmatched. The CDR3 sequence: CATMTGENTEAFF. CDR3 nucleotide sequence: TGTGCCACAATGACAGGGGAGAACACTGAAGCTTTCTTT.

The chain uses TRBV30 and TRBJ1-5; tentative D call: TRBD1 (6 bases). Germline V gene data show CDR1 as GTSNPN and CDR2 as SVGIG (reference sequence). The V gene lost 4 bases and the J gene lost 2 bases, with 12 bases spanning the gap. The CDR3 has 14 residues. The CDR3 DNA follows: TGTGCCTGGAACGGACAGCCGGGCAATCAGCCCCAGCATTTT. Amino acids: CAWNGQPGNQPQHF.

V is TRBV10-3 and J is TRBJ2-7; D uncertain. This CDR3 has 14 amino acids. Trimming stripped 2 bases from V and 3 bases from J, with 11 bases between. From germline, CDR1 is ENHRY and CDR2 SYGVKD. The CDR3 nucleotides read TGTGCCATCAGTGAGGACACGAAAAACTACGAGCAGTACTTC. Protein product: CAISEDTKNYEQYF.

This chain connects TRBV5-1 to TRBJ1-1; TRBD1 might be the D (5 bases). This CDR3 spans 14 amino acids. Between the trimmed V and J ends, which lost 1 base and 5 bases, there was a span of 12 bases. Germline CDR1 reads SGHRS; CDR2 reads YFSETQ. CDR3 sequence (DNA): TGCGCCAGCAGCTTGCAGGGTATAGGGACTGAAGCTTTCTTT. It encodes CASSLQGIGTEAFF. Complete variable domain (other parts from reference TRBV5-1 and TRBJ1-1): KAGVTQTPRYLIKTRGQQVTLSCSPISGHRSVSWYQQTPGQGLQFLFEYFSETQRNKGNFPGRFSGRQFSNSRSEMNVSTLELGDSALYLCASSLQGIGTEAFFGQGTRLTVV.

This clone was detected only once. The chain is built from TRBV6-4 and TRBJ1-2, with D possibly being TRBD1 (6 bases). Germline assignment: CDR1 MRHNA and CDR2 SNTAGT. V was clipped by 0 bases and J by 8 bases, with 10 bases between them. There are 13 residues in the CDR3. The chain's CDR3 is CASSDSTGLGYTF. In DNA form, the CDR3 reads TGTGCCAGCAGTGACTCTACAGGGTTAGGCTACACCTTC.

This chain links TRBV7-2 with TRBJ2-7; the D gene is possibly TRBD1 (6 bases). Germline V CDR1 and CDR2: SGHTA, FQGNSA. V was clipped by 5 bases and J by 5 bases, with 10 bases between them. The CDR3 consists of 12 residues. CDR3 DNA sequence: TGTGCCAGCAGCCGCAGGGGCCACGAGCAGTACTTC. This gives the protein CASSRRGHEQYF.

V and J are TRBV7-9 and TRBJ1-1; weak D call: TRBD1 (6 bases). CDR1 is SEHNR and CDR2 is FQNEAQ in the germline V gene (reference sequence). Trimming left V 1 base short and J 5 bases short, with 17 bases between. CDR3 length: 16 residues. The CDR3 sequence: CASSLGAWQGRTEAFF. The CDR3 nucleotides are TGTGCCAGCAGCTTAGGGGCTTGGCAGGGGAGAACTGAAGCTTTCTTT.

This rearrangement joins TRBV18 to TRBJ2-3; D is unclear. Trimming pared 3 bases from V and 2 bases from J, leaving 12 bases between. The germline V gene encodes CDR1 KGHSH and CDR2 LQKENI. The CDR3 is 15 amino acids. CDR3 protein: CASSPSTDLTDTQYF. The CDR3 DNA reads TGTGCCAGCTCACCCTCAACAGACCTCACAGATACGCAGTATTTT. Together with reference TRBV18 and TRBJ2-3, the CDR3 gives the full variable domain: NAGVMQNPRHLVRRRGQEARLRCSPMKGHSHVYWYRQLPEEGLKFMVYLQKENIIDESGMPKERFSAEFPKEGPSILRIQQVVRGDSAAYFCASSPSTDLTDTQYFGPGTRLTVL.

The CDR3 nucleotides read TGTGCCAGCAGCCAACGAAATGGTCGGGACAGGACTAATCAGCCCCAGCATTTT. Amino acids: CASSQRNGRDRTNQPQHF. This rearrangement joins TRBV3-1 (or the pseudogene TRBV3-2) to TRBJ1-5; 8 bases are a match to TRBD1. CDR3 length: 18 residues. The V gene's germline CDR1 is LGHDT and CDR2 YNNKEL (reference sequence). V dropped 2 bases and J dropped 4; count of bases not matched to a gene: 13.

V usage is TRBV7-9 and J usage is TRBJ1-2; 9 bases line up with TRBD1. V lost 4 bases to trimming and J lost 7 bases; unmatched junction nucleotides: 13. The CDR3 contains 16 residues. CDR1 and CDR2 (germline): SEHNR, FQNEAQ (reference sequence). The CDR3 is CASSSLQGALPSGYTF. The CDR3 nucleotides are TGTGCCAGCAGCTCGCTACAGGGGGCGCTTCCCTCTGGCTACACCTTC.